This T cell receptor (beta chain) emerged from a study of blood T cell repertoires in COVID-19 (TCRdb year 2020). Regarding the study in general: Samples from collaborators originated in the United States, Italy and Spain and spanned both the acute and convalescent phases of COVID-19. Deeply sampled blood TCRbeta repertoires from subjects exposed to, actively infected with, or recovered from COVID-19 were included in the dataset. Where available, HLA class I and class II types were taken from metadata supplied by the sample provider and were not determined by assay-based typing. Samples came from the ongoing ImmuneRACE study (first 160 participants) plus 1,254 subjects from 6 global collaborators. The sample metadata nearly always contained a de-identified subject ID, COVID-19 status, age in years and sex. The prospective study material was composed of cDNA or gDNA derived from T cells, B-cell-depleted T cells, or PBMCs. The repertoires were released in a freely available public database meant as a resource for research on the immune response to SARS-CoV-2. Here is what the overall study found, with its caveats: Clinical and demographic metadata were provided uncurated, with the amount varying by source and participant.

TCRbeta CDR3 regions were amplified from genomic DNA by means of the immunoSEQ Assay, a bias-controlled multiplex PCR. From the authors' description of their analysis: Within the assay, amplification of reference gene primers was used to estimate how many nucleated cells each sample contained. Sequence reads were collapsed and filtered to measure the absolute abundance of every unique TCRbeta CDR3 rearrangement. For each sample, productive Simpson clonality was calculated as the square root of Simpson's diversity index across productive rearrangements. As stored in TCRdb, this immuneACCESS dataset retains in-frame rearrangements with V and J assigned. A fraction of the clones does not appear; measured against another copy, unresolved V genes explain less than half of the discrepancy, and the remainder lacks a known reason. V, J and clone size are taken as reported in that table, and D and trimming were inferred from the DNA itself. In all, the sample holds about 210,000 clones, and about 82% of those were seen once. The ten largest account for about 6% of the sample.

This clone was recorded a few times. The antigen this receptor binds is unknown. Base qualities are not provided; no much larger clone lies one nucleotide away. Enrolling through a virtual design, the prospective study's participants ranged in age from roughly 18 to 100 years and lived across 20 to 30 United States geographic areas. To assign participants to cohorts, the prospective study relied on clinical history that participants themselves reported in a screening survey and a study questionnaire. In the prospective study, whole blood, serum and a nasopharyngeal or oropharyngeal swab were collected from each participant by mobile phlebotomists. Prospective study participants could optionally give additional blood draws and questionnaires over a roughly two-month period. Before DNA extraction, blood samples from the prospective study were shipped at room temperature or frozen. At the junction V is shortened by 4 bases and J by 2 bases, with 12 bases in between. The CDR3 sequence holds 14 residues, the cysteine and phenylalanine included. The retained sequence is limited to the CDR3, 42 bases, with the frame set at the first base. CDR1 and CDR2 are drawn from the germline V gene: SGHRS, YFSETQ.

The chain links TRBV5-1 with TRBJ2-5; TRBD2 might be the D gene, on 5 matching bases. The TCR originated in a man aged 35-49 years with acute COVID-19. The specimen sequenced was PBMCs or T cells enriched from blood (not recorded which). The CDR3 protein sequence reads: CASSRGRDQETQYF. Here is the DNA: TGCGCCAGCAGCAGAGGACGGGATCAAGAGACCCAGTACTTC.